This TCR beta chain was observed in a study of cytomegalovirus exposure and HLA in healthy donors. Study-wide results and limits: Generally TCR sequences proved uncommon, though certain public TCRs appeared in numerous donors. Reported findings show TCR beta sequences accurately forecast HLA-A and HLA-B alleles in most subjects.

Each donor's status was that of a healthy bone marrow donor. The V gene end was trimmed by 1 base and the J gene end by 2 bases; junction bases not matched to a gene: 4. Germline CDR1 reads SGHRS; CDR2 reads YFSETQ. The CDR3 totals 15 residues. Comment on this clone: What it binds is unknown.

The PCR contained 60 Vbeta and 13 Jbeta primers. Assay used: immunoSEQ multiplex PCR; TCRdb lists only in-frame clones, some missing. This sample has 180,000 or so clones, with around four fifths found just once. The sequencing sample was made of PBMCs. This sequence joins TRBV5-1 and TRBJ1-2; 8 nucleotides match TRBD1. This clonotype was sampled from a female donor in good health and CMV-seronegative. CDR3 amino acids: CASSLSQGANYGYTF. DNA for the CDR3: TGCGCCAGCAGCTTGAGTCAGGGGGCCAACTATGGCTACACCTTC.